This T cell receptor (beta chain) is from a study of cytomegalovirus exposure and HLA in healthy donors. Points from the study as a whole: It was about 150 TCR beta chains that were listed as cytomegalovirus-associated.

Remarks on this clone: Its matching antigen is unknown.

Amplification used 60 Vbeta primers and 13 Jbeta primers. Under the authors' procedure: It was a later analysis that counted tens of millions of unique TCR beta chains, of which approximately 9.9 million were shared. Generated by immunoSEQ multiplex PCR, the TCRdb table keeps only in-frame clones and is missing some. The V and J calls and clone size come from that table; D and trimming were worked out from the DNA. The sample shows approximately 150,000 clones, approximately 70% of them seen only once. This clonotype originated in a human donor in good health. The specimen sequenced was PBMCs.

The CDR3 DNA follows: TGTGCCAGCAGCCTTAGATCCGGGGGTAGCACTGAAGCTTTCTTT. The encoded protein is CASSLRSGGSTEAFF. The chain uses TRBV7-9 and TRBJ1-1, with a possible D match to TRBD1 (5 bases). The CDR3 loop spans 15 amino acids. Germline-derived CDR1 and CDR2 are SEHNR and FQNEAQ (reference sequence). V was shortened by 5 bases and J by 4 bases, with 17 bases between the two germline ends. The full variable domain, its missing parts supplied by reference TRBV7-9 and TRBJ1-1, is DTGVSQNPRHKITKRGQNVTFRCDPISEHNRLYWYRQTLGQGPEFLTYFQNEAQLEKSRLLSDRFSAERPKGSFSTLEIQRTEQGDSAMYLCASSLRSGGSTEAFFGQGTRLTVV.